This T cell receptor (beta chain) is drawn from a study of cytomegalovirus exposure and HLA in healthy donors (dated 2017 in TCRdb). Regarding the complete study: An earlier analysis of under 600 of the donors reported 250 to 300 Gb of sequence data and 100 million to 140 million unique TCR beta sequences from roughly 200 million T cells. An early release that covered fewer than 800 HLA-typed donors contained about 300 gigabases of sequencing data and about 93 million unique TCR sequences. Among the approximately 430 genotyped donors, around 79% belonged to the genetic ancestry cluster associated with self-reported Caucasian donors. The aim of the study was to test whether cataloging public T cell receptors could identify signatures of past pathogen exposure. The study profiled the T cell repertoires of around 700 subjects by immunosequencing and related them to cytomegalovirus serostatus. In addition to the first cohort of 650 to 750 subjects, a separate validation cohort of around 110 different subjects was used. High-throughput TCR immunosequencing, statistical association of individual TCRs with disease status, and machine learning were combined to predict cytomegalovirus infection status. In a later analysis, previously published TCR beta repertoires from fewer than 750 donors were re-analyzed and high-resolution HLA genotyping was added so that TCR occurrence patterns could be studied. The later analysis used no new phenotypic data to find candidate immune exposures, relying instead on TCR beta sequences and their occurrence across donors. In an earlier analysis of around 540 of the donors, high-throughput TCR beta sequencing was used to judge whether each TCR beta V gene segment behaved as functional or pseudogenic. Donor age, sex, ethnicity and CMV serostatus were compiled together with the repertoire data. A later genetic analysis used genome-wide SNP genotypes for 398 of the 666 donors, treating that subset as a discovery cohort. Every discovery cohort repertoire had been produced on one sequencing platform. HLA typing covered class I and class II loci at four-digit resolution. The number of typed donors differed by locus: about 620-640 for A, B, C, DRB1 and DQB1; roughly 510 for DQA1; around 580 for DPA1; and some 470 for DPB1. Roughly five DR-DQ haplotypes were handled as single units for association and clustering because linkage in the cohort was strong. On average, around 230,000 unique TCR beta nucleotide sequences were sequenced per donor among some 430 genotyped donors of the cohort, with around 19% of those sequences being non-productive.

The cohort consisted of 650 to 700 healthy bone marrow donors. Cohort members were all nominally healthy when sampled, although unrecorded immune exposures were likely present. The donor tested CMV seronegative, placing the donor among the 350 or so seronegative members of the cohort. A peripheral blood sample was provided by each donor, and peripheral blood mononuclear cells were used for TCR beta sequencing. Genomic DNA was extracted from the blood cell samples with the Qiagen DNeasy Blood Extraction Kit. Libraries were built with the immunoSEQ multiplex PCR assay. The multiplex PCR relied on a mix of 60 forward primers for TCR Vbeta segments and 13 reverse primers for TCR Jbeta segments. Amplification of the CDR3 region of rearranged TCR beta genes was performed with a multiplex PCR assay on genomic DNA. The amplified TCR beta libraries were sequenced on the Illumina HiSeq System as 87-base-pair reads. The study's processing was this. A later analysis tallied around 82 million unique TCR beta chains across the approximately 670 repertoires, and some 12 million of those chains were shared by two or more donors. To remove PCR and sequencing errors, raw reads were error-corrected and collapsed into unique sequences using a nearest-neighbor algorithm that merged closely related sequences. Alignment of CDR3 sequences to IMGT reference sequences was used to assign V, D and J gene segments. Each retained sequence needed at least a six-nucleotide match to both a V gene segment and a J gene segment. A rearrangement counted as productive if the CDR3 had no stop codons and remained in frame with V and J, and every other rearrangement counted as non-productive. CDR3 was defined by IMGT convention, running from the second conserved V-encoded cysteine to the conserved J-encoded phenylalanine. Sequences without an unambiguous match to a single V gene segment were excluded from the earlier analysis of a few hundred of the donors. In an earlier analysis of approximately 550 of the donors, V segments were called functional above 56.7% productive rearrangements and were called segregating when the between-donor standard deviation exceeded 5%. To diagnose cytomegalovirus status from the catalog of TCR beta chain sequences, a statistical classification framework was built. A later analysis assigned V and J genes by comparing TCR nucleotide sequences with IMGT/GENE-DB human TR gene sequences. A later analysis assigned CDR3 sequences and most-parsimonious VDJ recombination scenarios with the TCRdist pipeline. A later analysis defined each TCR beta chain by its CDR3 amino acid sequence plus V-gene family, and excluded reads lacking a unique V-gene family. In a later analysis, a few hundred highly shared, low-generation-probability nucleotide sequences were removed to address suspected cross-contamination and a sequencing artifact. For each public chain, a later analysis derived a clonal expansion index from normalized ranks of inferred template counts within each repertoire. A later analysis computed generation probabilities with a VDJ recombination model fitted to out-of-frame rearrangements, and checked the results against IGoR. Hypergeometric tests were used in a later analysis to score TCR-TCR, TCR-HLA and TCR-CMV co-occurrence, with a repertoire-size bias correction applied to the TCR pairs. To estimate false discovery rates, a later analysis permuted the HLA or CMV assignments 20 times. In a later analysis, co-occurring TCRs were grouped using DBSCAN, with TCRdist sequence similarity added in when clustering inside HLA-allele-positive subsets. For co-occurrence clustering, repertoires with fewer than 30,000 or more than 120,000 public chains were excluded, along with a handful of repertoires with anomalous nucleotide sharing. Not all clones reach the TCRdb copy of this immuneACCESS table, which keeps in-frame sequences only. Checked studies attribute under half of the gap to unresolved V genes and leave the rest unexplained. V and J calls and clone size are those listed in that table; D and trimming were worked out from the DNA. The sample contains about 130,000 clones, about 80% of them found a single time. Approximately 4% of the sample is taken by the ten largest.

The trim is 6 bases for V and 11 bases for J, with a gap of 16 bases between the germline ends. CDR1 DFQATT and CDR2 SNEGSKA are derived from the germline V gene (reference sequence). Taken from cysteine to phenylalanine, the CDR3 has 11 residues. Only the CDR3 region is kept as DNA, spanning 33 bases read in frame from base 1. In regard to this clone: No cognate antigen has been identified for it. Base-call qualities are not available, and no considerably larger clone is one nucleotide away.

Study-wide findings and limitations: It was suggested by the authors that the approach could potentially be generalized to other disease states and immunological phenotypes. In vitro tests confirmed that a few of the cytomegalovirus-associated TCR beta chains recognize cytomegalovirus antigens. Immune exposure information for the cohort was limited to CMV serostatus. Broadly in line with IMGT annotations, most TCR beta V segments showed up in productive rearrangements about 90% or about 30% of the time in an earlier analysis of 587 of the donors. A later analysis found that HLA-associated TCR beta chains were more clonally expanded and had lower generation probabilities than equally common non-associated chains. A later genetic analysis reported fewer N-insertions in productive TCRs among donors in an Asian-associated ancestry cluster than the roughly 620-donor mean. When HLA alleles, especially DR and DQ, strongly co-occurred, attributing TCR associations to individual alleles was difficult. According to a later analysis, TCR association rates differed among HLA loci, with DRB1 alleles showing the most associated TCRs and HLA-C alleles showing the fewest. Because the 87-base-pair reads could not distinguish some IMGT-functional V segments, including TRBV6-2 and TRBV6-3, those segments were excluded. Sequencing depth was assumed to be roughly uniform across donors in the presence/absence analyses, though that assumption may not hold. Because counts were too low, about 15 rarely observed V segments, including chromosome 9 orphons, were left out of the earlier analysis of a few hundred of the donors. An association between a missense DCLRE1C variant and V-gene and J-gene trimming of TCR beta chains was found in a later genetic analysis and replicated in an independent cohort. A group of highly shared sequence variants was considered likely to be a technical artifact of the sequencing pipeline. A further reported finding was that TCR beta sequences accurately predicted the HLA-A and HLA-B alleles for most subjects in the first cohort. In this cohort, only TCR beta chains were sequenced, and detectable features were limited by the absence of alpha or paired-chain data. Correlated functional status among segregating V segments might reflect linkage disequilibrium, but an unknown experimental factor could not be ruled out. According to a later analysis, most CMV-associated TCR beta chains appeared to be HLA-restricted, and the HLA associations seemed to be driven largely by CMV exposure. The study listed 150 to 200 TCR beta chains as associated with cytomegalovirus. Specific HLA alleles were associated with roughly 16,000 TCR beta sequences at a false discovery rate of 0.05 in a later analysis. Because some donors lacked HLA typing at each locus, the association tests relied only on the typed subset. The classifier was reported to diagnose cytomegalovirus status with high specificity and sensitivity in both the original cohort and the validation cohort. A later analysis reported that several top co-occurrence clusters appeared linked to parvovirus B19, influenza, CMV and Epstein-Barr virus. While some public TCRs were present in many individuals, most TCR sequences turned up only very rarely across donors.

The receptor comes from a woman between 35 and 50 years old in good health and CMV-seronegative. Sequencing was done on a sample of PBMCs. The chain is made from TRBV20-1 and TRBJ1-1, with TRBD1 perhaps the D gene, on 6 matching bases. The CDR3 protein is CSATRGWEAFF. The DNA sequence is given as TGCAGTGCCACCAGGGGCTGGGAGGCTTTCTTT.